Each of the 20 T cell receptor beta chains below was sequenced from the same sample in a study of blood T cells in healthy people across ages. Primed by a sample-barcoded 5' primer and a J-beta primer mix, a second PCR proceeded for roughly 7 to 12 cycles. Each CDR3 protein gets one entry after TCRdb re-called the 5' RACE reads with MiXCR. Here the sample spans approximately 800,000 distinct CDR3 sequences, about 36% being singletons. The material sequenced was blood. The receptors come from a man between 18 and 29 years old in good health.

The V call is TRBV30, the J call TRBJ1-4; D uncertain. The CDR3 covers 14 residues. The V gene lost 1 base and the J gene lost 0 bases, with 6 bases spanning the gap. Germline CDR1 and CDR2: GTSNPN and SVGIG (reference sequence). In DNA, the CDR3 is TGTGCCTGGAGTGGGGAGACAACTAATGAAAAACTGTTTTTT. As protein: CAWSGETTNEKLFF.

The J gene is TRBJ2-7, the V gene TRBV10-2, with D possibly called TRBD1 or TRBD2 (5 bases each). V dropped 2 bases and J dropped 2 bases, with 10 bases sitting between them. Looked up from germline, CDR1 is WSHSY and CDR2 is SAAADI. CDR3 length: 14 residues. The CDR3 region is CASSEGGRPYEQYF. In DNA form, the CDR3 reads TGCGCCAGCAGTGAGGGGGGTCGGCCCTACGAGCAGTACTTC.

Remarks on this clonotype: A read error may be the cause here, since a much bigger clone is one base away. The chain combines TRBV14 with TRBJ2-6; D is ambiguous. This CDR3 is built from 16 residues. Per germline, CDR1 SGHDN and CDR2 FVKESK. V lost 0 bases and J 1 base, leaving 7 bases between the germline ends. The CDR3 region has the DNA TGTGCCAGCAGCCAAGATGTGTCGTCTGGGGCCAACGTCCTGACTTTC. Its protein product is CASSQDVSSGANVLTF.

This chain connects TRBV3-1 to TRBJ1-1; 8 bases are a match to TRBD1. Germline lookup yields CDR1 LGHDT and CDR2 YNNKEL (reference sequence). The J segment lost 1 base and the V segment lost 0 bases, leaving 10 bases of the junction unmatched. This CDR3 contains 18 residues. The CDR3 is CASSQERRQGRGNTEAFF. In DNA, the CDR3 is TGTGCCAGCAGCCAAGAGAGGCGACAGGGGCGGGGGAACACTGAAGCTTTCTTT. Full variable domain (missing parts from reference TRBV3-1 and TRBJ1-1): DTAVSQTPKYLVTQMGNDKSIKCEQNLGHDTMYWYKQDSKKFLKIMFSYNNKELIINETVPNRFSPKSPDKAHLNLHINSLELGDSAVYFCASSQERRQGRGNTEAFFGQGTRLTVV.

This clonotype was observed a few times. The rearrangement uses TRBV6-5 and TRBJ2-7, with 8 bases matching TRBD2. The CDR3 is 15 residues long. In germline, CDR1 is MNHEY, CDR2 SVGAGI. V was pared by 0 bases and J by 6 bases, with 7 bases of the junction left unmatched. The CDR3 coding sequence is TGTGCCAGCAGTTACTCCGGCGGGGGGTTTTCCGAGCAGTACTTC. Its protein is CASSYSGGGFSEQYF.

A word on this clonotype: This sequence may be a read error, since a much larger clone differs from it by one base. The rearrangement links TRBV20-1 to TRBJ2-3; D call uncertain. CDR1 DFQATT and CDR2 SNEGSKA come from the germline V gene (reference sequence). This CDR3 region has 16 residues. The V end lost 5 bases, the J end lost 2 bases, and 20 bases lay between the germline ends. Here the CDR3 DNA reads TGCAGTGCTCGCCCCCGGACCGGAAAAACCACAGATACGCAGTATTTT. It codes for CSARPRTGKTTDTQYF.

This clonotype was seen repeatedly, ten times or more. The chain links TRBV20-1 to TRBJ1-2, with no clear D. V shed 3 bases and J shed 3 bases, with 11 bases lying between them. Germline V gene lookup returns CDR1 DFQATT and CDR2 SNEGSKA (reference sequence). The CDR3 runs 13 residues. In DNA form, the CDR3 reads TGCAGTGCTAGTCCCCCAGGACACTATGGCTACACCTTC. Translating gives CSASPPGHYGYTF.

CDR3 sequence reads: CASSKRQGQAHEQYF. The CDR3 nucleotides are TGCGCCAGCAGCAAACGACAGGGGCAGGCCCACGAGCAGTACTTC. This rearrangement joins TRBV5-1 to TRBJ2-7; 8 bases line up with TRBD1. The germline V gene has CDR1 SGHRS and CDR2 YFSETQ. The CDR3 runs 15 residues. The J segment lost 5 bases and the V segment lost 4 bases, leaving 11 bases of the junction unmatched.

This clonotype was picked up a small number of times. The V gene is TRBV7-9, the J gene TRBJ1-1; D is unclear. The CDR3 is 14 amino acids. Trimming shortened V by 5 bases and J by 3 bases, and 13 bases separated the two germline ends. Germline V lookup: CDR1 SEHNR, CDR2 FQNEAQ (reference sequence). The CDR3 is CASSRLGSDTEAFF. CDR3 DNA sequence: TGTGCCAGCAGCCGTCTTGGGTCGGACACTGAAGCTTTCTTT.

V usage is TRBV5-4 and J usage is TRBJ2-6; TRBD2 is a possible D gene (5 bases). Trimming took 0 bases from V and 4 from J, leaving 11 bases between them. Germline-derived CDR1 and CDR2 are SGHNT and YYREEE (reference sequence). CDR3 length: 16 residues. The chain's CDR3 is CASSLEGTRGANVLTF. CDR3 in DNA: TGTGCCAGCAGCTTGGAAGGTACTAGAGGGGCCAACGTCCTGACTTTC.

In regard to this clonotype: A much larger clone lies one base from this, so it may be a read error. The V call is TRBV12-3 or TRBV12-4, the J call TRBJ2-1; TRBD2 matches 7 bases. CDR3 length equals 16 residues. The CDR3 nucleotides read TGTGCCAGCACCCCATGGGAGGGGAGCTCCTACAGTGAGCAGTTCTTC. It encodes CASTPWEGSSYSEQFF.

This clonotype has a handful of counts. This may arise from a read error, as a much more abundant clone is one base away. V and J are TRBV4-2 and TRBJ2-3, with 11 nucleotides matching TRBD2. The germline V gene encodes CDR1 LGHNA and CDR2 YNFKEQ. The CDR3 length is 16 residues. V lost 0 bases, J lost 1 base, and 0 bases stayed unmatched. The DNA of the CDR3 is TGTGCCAGCAGCCAAGAACTAGCGGGGGGCACAGATACGCAGTATTTT. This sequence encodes CASSQELAGGTDTQYF.

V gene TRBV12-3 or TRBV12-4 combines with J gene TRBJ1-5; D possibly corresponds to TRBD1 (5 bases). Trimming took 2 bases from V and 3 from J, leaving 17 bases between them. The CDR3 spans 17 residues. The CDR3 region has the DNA TGTGCCAGCAGTTTATCCGTGGGGCGGGGAGACAATCAGCCCCAGCATTTT. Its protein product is CASSLSVGRGDNQPQHF.

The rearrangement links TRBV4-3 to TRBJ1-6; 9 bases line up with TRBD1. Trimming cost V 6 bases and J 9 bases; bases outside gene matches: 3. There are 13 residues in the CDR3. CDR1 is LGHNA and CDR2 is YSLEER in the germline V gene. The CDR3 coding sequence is TGCGCCAGCAGTCTGGACAGGGGTTCACCCCTCCACTTT. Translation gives CASSLDRGSPLHF.

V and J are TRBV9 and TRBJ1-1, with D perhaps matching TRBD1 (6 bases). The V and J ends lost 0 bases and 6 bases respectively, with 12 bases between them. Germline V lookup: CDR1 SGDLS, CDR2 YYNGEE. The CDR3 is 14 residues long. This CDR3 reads CASSVEQGGAEAFF. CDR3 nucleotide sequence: TGTGCCAGCAGCGTAGAACAGGGAGGCGCTGAAGCTTTCTTT.

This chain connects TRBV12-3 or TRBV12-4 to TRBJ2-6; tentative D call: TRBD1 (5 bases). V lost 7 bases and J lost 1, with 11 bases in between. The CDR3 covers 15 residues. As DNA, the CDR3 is TGTGCCAGCACTCCCGGACATTCTGGGGCCAACGTCCTGACTTTC. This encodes CASTPGHSGANVLTF.

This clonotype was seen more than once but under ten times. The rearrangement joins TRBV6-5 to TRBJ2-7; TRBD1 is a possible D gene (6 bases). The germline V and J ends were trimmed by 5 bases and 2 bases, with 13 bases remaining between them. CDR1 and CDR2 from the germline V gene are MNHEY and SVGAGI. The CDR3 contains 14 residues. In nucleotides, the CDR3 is TGTGCCAGCAGTCCTTGGGACACCACCTACGAGCAGTACTTC. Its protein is CASSPWDTTYEQYF.

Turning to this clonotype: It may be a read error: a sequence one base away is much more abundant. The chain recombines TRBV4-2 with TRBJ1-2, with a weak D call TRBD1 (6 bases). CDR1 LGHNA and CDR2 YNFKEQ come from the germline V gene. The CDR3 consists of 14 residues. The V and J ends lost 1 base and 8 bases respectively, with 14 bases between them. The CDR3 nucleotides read TGTGCCAGCAGCCAAGGTACACAGGGTCCCGGCTACACCTTC. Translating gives CASSQGTQGPGYTF.

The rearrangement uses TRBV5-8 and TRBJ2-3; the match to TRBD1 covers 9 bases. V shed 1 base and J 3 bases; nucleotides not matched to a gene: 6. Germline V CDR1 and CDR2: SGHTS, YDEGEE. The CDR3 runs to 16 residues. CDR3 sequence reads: CASSLRTGALTDTQYF. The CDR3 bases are TGTGCCAGCAGCTTGAGGACAGGGGCCTTAACAGATACGCAGTATTTT. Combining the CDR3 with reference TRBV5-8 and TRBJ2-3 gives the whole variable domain EAGVTQSPTHLIKTRGQQATLRCSPISGHTSVYWYQQALGLGLQFLLWYDEGEERNRGNFPPRFSGRQFPNYSSELNVNALELEDSALYLCASSLRTGALTDTQYFGPGTRLTVL.

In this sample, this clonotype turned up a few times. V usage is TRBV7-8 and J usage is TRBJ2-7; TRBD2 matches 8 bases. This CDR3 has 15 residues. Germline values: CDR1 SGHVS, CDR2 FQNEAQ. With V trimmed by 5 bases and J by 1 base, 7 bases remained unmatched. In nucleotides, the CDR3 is TGTGCCAGCAGCCCTGCATCTAGCGGGTCCTACGAGCAGTACTTC. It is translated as CASSPASSGSYEQYF.